This T cell receptor beta chain was identified in a study of blood T cells in healthy people across ages. Notes on the study in general: Underestimates were what the diversity estimates from one million T cells were considered to be. Percentage of naive T cells showed a strong correlation with TCR beta diversity.

Alongside a J-beta primer mix, a sample-barcoded 5' primer served in a second PCR lasting about 7 to 12 cycles. TCRdb analysed the 5' RACE reads with MiXCR anew, one entry per CDR3 protein. The sample has under 2 million distinct CDR3 sequences; around 36% are singletons. On this clonotype itself: The target antigen is unknown.

The specimen sequenced was blood. The clonotype comes from a woman aged 25 to 39 in good health.

This CDR3 reads CASSPPGQYTDTQYF. Written as DNA, the CDR3 is TGTGCCAGCAGTCCTCCGGGACAGTACACAGATACGCAGTATTTT. J is TRBJ2-3 and V is TRBV12-3 or TRBV12-4; 7 nucleotides align to TRBD1. The CDR3 has 15 residues. Germline trimming cut 5 bases from V and 2 bases from J; bases unmatched to any gene: 7.